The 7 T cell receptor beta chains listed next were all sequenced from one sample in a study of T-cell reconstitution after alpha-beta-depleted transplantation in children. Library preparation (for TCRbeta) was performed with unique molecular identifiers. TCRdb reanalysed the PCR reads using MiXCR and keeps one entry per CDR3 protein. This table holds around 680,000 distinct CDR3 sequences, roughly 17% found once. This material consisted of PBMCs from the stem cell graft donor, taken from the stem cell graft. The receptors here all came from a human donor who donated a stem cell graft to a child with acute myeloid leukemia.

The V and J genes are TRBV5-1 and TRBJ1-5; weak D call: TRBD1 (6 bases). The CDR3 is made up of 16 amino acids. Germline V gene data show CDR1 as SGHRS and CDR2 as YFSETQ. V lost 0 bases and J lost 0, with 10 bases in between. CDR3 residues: CASSLGGTHSNQPQHF. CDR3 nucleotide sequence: TGCGCCAGCAGCTTGGGAGGGACACATAGCAATCAGCCCCAGCATTTT.

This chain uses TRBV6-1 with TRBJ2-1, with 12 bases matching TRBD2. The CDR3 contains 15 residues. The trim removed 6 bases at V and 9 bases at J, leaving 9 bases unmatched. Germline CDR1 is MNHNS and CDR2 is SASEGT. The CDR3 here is CASSRTSGGWGEQFF. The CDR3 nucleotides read TGTGCCAGCAGCAGAACTAGCGGGGGGTGGGGTGAGCAGTTCTTC.

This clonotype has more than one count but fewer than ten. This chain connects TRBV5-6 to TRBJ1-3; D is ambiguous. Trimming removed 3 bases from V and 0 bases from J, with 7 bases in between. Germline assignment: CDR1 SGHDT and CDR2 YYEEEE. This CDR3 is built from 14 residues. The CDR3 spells CASSWQHSGNTIYF. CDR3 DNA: TGTGCCAGCAGCTGGCAGCACTCTGGAAACACCATATATTTT. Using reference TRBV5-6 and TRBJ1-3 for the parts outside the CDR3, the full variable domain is DAGVTQSPTHLIKTRGQQVTLRCSPKSGHDTVSWYQQALGQGPQFIFQYYEEEERQRGNFPDRFSGHQFPNYSSELNVNALLLGDSALYLCASSWQHSGNTIYFGEGSWLTVV.

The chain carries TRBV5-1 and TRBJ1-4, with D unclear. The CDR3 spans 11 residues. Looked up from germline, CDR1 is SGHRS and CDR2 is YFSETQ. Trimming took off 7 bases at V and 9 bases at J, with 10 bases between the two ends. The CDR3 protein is CASGSGKKLFF. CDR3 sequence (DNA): TGCGCCAGCGGATCCGGGAAAAAACTGTTTTTT.

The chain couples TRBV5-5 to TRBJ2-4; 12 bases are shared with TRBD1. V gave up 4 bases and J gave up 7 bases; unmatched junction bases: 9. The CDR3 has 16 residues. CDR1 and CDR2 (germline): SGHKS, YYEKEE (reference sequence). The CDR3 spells CASSASGQGAYNIQYF. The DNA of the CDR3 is TGTGCCAGCAGCGCCTCGGGACAGGGGGCTTATAACATTCAGTACTTC.

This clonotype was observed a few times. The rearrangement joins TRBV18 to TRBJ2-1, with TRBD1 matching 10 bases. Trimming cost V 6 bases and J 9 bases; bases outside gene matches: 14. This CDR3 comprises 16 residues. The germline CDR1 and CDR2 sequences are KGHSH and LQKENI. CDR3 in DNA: TGTGCCAGCTCCCCTTGGCCCGGGACAGGGGAGAGTGAGCAGTTCTTC. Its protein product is CASSPWPGTGESEQFF.

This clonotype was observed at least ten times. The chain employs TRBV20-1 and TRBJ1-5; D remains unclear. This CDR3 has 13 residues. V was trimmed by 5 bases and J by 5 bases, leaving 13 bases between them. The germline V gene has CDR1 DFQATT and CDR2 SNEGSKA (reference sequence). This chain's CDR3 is CSAADPEDQPQHF. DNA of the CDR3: TGCAGTGCTGCAGACCCGGAGGATCAGCCCCAGCATTTT.